Below, 5 T cell receptor beta chains from the same sample are listed, as sequenced in a study of CD8 T cells in Susac syndrome. Random-hexamer reverse transcription was applied to roughly 0.5 to 1 ug RNA. MiXCR, applied by TCRdb to the immunoSEQ multiplex PCR reads, yields one record per CDR3 protein. The top ten clones hold over 0.07% of a sample with 120,000 to 150,000 distinct CDR3 sequences, approximately 94% of them seen once. The sequenced sample consisted of CD4+ T cells from PBMCs. Receptor source: a human donor in good health.

The chain couples TRBV6-2 or TRBV6-3 to TRBJ2-7; D is perhaps TRBD2 (6 bases). V lost 2 bases and J 0 bases, leaving 14 bases between the germline ends. CDR3 length: 16 residues. Germline CDR1 reads MNHEY; CDR2 reads SVGEGT. The CDR3 DNA reads TGTGCCAGCAGTTACGGGCCGCGGGACCTCTCCTACGAGCAGTACTTC. The encoded protein is CASSYGPRDLSYEQYF.

CDR3 sequence reads: CSARGHVGELFF. The CDR3 DNA reads as TGCAGCGCCCGGGGCCACGTCGGGGAGCTGTTTTTT. This sequence joins TRBV29-1 and TRBJ2-2; D could derive from TRBD1 or TRBD2 (5 bases each). Germline CDR1 and CDR2: SQVTM and ANQGSEA. The V and J ends lost 7 bases and 7 bases respectively, with 13 bases between them. The CDR3 runs to 12 residues.

V gene TRBV19 combines with J gene TRBJ2-1; 10 bases are a match to TRBD1. The CDR3 length is 16 residues. Germline CDR1 LNHDA, CDR2 SQIVND (reference sequence). V trimming: 8 bases; J trimming: 5 bases; junction bases outside the gene matches: 12. The CDR3 DNA reads as TGTGCCAGTTCCCCGGCGGGGGGACAGGGGAACAATGAGCAGTTCTTC. This translates into CASSPAGGQGNNEQFF.

The rearrangement links TRBV12-3 or TRBV12-4 to TRBJ2-5, with D perhaps being TRBD1 or TRBD2 (5 bases each). V lost 5 bases and J 8 bases, leaving 15 bases between the germline ends. This CDR3 region has 13 residues. The CDR3 DNA reads as TGTGCCAGCAGTCCAGGGTACCGGGGTACCCAGTACTTC. It specifies CASSPGYRGTQYF.

This sequence joins TRBV28 and TRBJ2-7; D may be TRBD2 (5 bases). The CDR3 consists of 14 residues. The germline gives CDR1 MDHEN, CDR2 SYDVKM. Trimming shortened V by 6 bases and J by 7 bases, and 19 bases separated the two germline ends. The CDR3 is CASRRSGSPGEQYF. For the CDR3, the DNA is TGTGCCAGCAGACGGTCGGGGTCCCCGGGGGAGCAGTACTTC.